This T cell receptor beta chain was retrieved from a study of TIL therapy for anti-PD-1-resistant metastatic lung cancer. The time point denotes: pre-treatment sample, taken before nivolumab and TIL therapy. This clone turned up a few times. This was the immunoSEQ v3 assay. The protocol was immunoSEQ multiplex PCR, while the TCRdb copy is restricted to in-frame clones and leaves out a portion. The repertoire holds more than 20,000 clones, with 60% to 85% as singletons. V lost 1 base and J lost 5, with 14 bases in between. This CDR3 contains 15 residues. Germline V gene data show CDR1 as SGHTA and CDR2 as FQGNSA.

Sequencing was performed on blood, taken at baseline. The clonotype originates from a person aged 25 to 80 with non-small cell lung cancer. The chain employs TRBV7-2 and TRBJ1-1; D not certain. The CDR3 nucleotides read TGTGCCAGCAGCTTAGTTGTGGGAAGCGGGACTGAAGCTTTCTTT. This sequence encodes CASSLVVGSGTEAFF.